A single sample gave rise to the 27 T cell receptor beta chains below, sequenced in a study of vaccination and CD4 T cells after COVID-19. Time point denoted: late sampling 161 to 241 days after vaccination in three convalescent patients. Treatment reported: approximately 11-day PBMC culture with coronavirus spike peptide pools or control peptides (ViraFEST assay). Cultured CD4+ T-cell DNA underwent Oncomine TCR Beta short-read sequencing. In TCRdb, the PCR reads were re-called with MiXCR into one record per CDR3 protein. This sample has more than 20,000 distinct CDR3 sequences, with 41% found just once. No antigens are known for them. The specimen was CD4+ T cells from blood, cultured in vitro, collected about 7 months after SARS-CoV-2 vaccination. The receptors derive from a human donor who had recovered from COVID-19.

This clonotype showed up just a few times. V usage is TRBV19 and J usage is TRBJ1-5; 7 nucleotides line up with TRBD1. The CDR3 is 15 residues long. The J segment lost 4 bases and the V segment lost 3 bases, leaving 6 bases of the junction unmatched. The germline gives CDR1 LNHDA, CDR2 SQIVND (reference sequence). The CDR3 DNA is TGTGCCAGTAGTATGTCGACAGGGAATAATCAGCCCCAGCATTTT. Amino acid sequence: CASSMSTGNNQPQHF.

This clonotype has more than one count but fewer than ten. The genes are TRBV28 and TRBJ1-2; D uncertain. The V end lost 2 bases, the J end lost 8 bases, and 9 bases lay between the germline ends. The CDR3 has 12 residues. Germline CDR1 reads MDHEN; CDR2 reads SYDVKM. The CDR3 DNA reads TGTGCCAGCAGTTTAAGGGAAAGGGGCTACACCTTC. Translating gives CASSLRERGYTF.

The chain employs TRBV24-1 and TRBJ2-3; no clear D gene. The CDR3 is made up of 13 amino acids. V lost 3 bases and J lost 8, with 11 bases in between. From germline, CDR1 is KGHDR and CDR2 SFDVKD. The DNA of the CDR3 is TGTGCCACCAGTGATCCTCGCTTAGGTACGCAGTATTTT. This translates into CATSDPRLGTQYF.

The CDR3: CSASTRVSGANVLTF. The DNA of the CDR3 is TGCAGTGCTAGTACTCGGGTCTCTGGGGCCAACGTCCTGACTTTC. This chain connects TRBV20-1 to TRBJ2-6; no firm D call. Germline V gene data show CDR1 as DFQATT and CDR2 as SNEGSKA (reference sequence). Trimming took 3 bases from V and 0 from J, leaving 9 bases between them. The CDR3 extends over 15 amino acids.

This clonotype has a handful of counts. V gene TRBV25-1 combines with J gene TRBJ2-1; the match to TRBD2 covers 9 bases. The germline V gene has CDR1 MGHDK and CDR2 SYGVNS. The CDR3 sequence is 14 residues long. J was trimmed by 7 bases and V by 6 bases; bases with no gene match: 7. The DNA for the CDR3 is TGTGCCAGCAGAGTAGCGGGAGTAAGGAATGAGCAGTTCTTC. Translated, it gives CASRVAGVRNEQFF.

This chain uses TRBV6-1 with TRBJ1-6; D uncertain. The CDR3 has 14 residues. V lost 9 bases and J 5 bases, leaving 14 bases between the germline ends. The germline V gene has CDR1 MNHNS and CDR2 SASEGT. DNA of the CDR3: TGTGCCAGTAATACCGCCGGGAATAATTCACCCCTCCACTTT. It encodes CASNTAGNNSPLHF.

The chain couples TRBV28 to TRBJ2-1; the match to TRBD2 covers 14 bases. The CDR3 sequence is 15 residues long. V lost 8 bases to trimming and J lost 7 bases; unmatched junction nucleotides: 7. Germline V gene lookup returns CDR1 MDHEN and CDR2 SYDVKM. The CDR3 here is CASLVRTSGRNEQFF. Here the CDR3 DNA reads TGTGCCAGCCTTGTAAGGACTAGCGGGAGGAATGAGCAGTTCTTC. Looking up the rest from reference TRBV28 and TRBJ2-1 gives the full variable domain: DVKVTQSSRYLVKRTGEKVFLECVQDMDHENMFWYRQDPGLGLRLIYFSYDVKMKEKGDIPEGYSVSREKKERFSLILESASTNQTSMYLCASLVRTSGRNEQFFGPGTRLTVL.

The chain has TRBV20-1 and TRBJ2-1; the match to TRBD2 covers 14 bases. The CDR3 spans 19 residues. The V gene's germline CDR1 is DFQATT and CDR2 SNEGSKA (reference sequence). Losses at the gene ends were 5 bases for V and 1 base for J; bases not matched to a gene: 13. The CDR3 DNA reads TGCAGTGCTCCAACCGGGACTAGCGGGAGAATGTGGTCCTACAATGAGCAGTTCTTC. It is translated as CSAPTGTSGRMWSYNEQFF.

The CDR3 is CASSIDPGASSYNEQFF. The CDR3, as DNA: TGTGCCAGTAGTATAGATCCAGGCGCCAGCTCCTACAATGAGCAGTTCTTC. V gene TRBV19 combines with J gene TRBJ2-1, with D uncertain. This CDR3 has 17 amino acids. Trimming pared 0 bases from V and 0 bases from J, leaving 12 bases between. Per germline, CDR1 LNHDA and CDR2 SQIVND (reference sequence).

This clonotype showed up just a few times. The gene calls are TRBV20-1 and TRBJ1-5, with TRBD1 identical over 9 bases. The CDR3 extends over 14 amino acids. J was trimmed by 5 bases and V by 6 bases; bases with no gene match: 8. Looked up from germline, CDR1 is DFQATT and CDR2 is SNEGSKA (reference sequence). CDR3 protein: CSASQGAGDQPQHF. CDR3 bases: TGCAGTGCGTCACAGGGGGCGGGCGATCAGCCCCAGCATTTT.

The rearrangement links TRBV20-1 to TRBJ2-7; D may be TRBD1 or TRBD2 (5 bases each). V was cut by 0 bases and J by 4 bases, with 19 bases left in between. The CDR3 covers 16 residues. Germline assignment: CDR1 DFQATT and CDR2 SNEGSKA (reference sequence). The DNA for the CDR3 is TGCAGTGCTAGAGATTTAAACAGGACCCCGGGATACGAGCAGTACTTC. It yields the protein CSARDLNRTPGYEQYF.

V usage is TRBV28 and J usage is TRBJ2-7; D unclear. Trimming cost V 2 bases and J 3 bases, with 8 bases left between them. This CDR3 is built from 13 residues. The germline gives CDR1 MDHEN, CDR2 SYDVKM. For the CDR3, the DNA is TGTGCCAGCAGTTTAGGGCTGGGCTACGAGCAGTACTTC. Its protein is CASSLGLGYEQYF.

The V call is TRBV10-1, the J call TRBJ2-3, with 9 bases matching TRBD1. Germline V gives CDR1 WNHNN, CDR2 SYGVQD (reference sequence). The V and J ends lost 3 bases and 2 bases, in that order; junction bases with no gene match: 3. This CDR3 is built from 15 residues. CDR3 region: CASSDWDRDTDTQYF. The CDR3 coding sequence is TGCGCCAGCAGTGACTGGGACAGGGACACAGATACGCAGTATTTT.

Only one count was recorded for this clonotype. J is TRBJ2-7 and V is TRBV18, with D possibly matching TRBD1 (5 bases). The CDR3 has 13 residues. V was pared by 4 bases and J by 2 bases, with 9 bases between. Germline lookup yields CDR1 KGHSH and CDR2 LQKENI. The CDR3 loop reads CASSQAGTYEQYF. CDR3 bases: TGTGCCAGCTCACAGGCAGGGACCTACGAGCAGTACTTC. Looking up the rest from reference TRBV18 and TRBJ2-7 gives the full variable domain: NAGVMQNPRHLVRRRGQEARLRCSPMKGHSHVYWYRQLPEEGLKFMVYLQKENIIDESGMPKERFSAEFPKEGPSILRIQQVVRGDSAAYFCASSQAGTYEQYFGPGTRLTVT.

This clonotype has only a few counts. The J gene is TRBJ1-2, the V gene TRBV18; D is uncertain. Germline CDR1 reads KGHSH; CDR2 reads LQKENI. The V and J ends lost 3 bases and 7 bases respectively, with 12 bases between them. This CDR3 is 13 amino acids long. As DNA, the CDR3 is TGTGCCAGCTCACCGGCGAACGGAGTTGGCTACACCTTC. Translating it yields CASSPANGVGYTF.

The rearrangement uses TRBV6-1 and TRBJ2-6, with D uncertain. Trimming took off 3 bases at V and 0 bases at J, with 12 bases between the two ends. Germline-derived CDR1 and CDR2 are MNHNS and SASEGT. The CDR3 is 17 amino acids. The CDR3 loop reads CASSDKTDSSGANVLTF. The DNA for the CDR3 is TGTGCCAGCAGTGACAAGACGGATAGCTCTGGGGCCAACGTCCTGACTTTC.

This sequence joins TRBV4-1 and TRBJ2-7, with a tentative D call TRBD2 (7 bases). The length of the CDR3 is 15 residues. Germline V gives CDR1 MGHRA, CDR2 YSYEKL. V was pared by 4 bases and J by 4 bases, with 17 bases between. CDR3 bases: TGCGCCAGCAGCCTCATTCGGGGGGCAATTTACGAGCAGTACTTC. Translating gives CASSLIRGAIYEQYF.

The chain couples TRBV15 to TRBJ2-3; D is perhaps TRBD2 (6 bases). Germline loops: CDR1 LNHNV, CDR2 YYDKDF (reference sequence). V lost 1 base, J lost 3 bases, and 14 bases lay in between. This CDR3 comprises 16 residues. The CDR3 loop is CATSRVLGGLTDTQYF. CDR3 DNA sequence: TGTGCCACCAGCAGAGTGCTCGGGGGTCTAACAGATACGCAGTATTTT.

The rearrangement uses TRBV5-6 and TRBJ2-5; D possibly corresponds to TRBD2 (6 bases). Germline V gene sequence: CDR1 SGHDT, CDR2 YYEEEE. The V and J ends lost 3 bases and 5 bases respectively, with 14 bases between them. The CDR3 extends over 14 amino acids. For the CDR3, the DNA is TGTGCCAGCAGCTGGGGTTCGGCGGGGGAGACCCAGTACTTC. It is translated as CASSWGSAGETQYF.

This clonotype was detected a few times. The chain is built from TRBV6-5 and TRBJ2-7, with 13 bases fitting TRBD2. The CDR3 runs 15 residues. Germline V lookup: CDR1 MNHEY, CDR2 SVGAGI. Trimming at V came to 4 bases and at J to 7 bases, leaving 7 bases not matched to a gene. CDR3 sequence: CASSSFRTSGSEQYF. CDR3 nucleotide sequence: TGTGCCAGCAGTTCTTTTCGGACTAGCGGGAGTGAGCAGTACTTC.

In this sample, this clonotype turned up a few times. The CDR3 region has the DNA TGCAGTGCTAGAGATTCGCGGGGAGGCAGGGTGAAACAGCCCCAGCATTTT. Protein sequence: CSARDSRGGRVKQPQHF. This sequence joins TRBV20-1 and TRBJ1-5; D is perhaps TRBD1 (5 bases). The CDR3 is 17 amino acids. Trimming pared 0 bases from V and 7 bases from J, leaving 22 bases between. In germline, CDR1 is DFQATT, CDR2 SNEGSKA (reference sequence).

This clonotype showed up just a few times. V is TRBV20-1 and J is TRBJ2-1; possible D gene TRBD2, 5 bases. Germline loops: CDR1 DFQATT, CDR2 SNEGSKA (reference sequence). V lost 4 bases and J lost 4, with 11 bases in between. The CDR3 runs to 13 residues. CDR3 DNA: TGCAGTGCTACGACGGACTTATACAATGAGCAGTTCTTC. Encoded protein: CSATTDLYNEQFF.

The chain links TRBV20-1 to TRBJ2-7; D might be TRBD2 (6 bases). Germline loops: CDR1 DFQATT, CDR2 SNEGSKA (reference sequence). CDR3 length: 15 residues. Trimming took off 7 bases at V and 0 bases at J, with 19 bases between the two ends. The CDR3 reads CSVKTTRWDSYEQYF. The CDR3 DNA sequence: TGCAGTGTTAAGACGACTAGGTGGGACTCCTACGAGCAGTACTTC.

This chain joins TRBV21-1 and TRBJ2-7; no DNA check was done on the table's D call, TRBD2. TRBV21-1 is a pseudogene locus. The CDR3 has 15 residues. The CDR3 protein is CASSTGAASVSEQYF. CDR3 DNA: TGTGCCAGCAGCACCGGTGCGGCTAGTGTTAGCGAGCAGTACTTC.

CDR3 bases: TGTGCCAGCAGCTCTACGGCACTCGGGCCCTACGAGCAGTACTTC. Its translation is CASSSTALGPYEQYF. J is TRBJ2-7 and V is TRBV7-2; no definite D call. From germline, CDR1 is SGHTA and CDR2 FQGNSA. The CDR3 contains 15 residues. Trimming left V 4 bases short and J 2 bases short, with 15 bases between.

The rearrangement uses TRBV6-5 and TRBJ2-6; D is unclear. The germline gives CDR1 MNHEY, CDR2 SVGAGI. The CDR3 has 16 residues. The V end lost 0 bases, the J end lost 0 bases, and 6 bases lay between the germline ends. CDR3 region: CASSYSPISGANVLTF. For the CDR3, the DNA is TGTGCCAGCAGTTACTCTCCGATCTCTGGGGCCAACGTCCTGACTTTC.

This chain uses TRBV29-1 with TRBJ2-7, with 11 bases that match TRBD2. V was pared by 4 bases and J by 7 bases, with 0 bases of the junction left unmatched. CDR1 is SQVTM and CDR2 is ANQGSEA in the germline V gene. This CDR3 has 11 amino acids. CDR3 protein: CSVGLAGEQYF. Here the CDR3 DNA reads TGCAGCGTTGGACTAGCGGGAGAGCAGTACTTC.